This entry describes one T cell receptor beta chain. Its antigen is not known. V lost 5 bases and J 3 bases, leaving 8 bases between the germline ends. CDR3 length equals 12 residues. Germline loops: CDR1 SGHRS, CDR2 YFSETQ. This sample stems from a study of graft-versus-host responses after intestinal transplantation. As for the study in general: The transplants performed in recipients were multivisceral, liver-intestinal, or isolated intestinal. The study gave all recipients anti-thymocyte globulin induction, then tacrolimus and steroids for 2 to 3 years.

Assay used: immunoSEQ multiplex PCR; TCRdb lists only in-frame clones, some missing. The sample has more than 40,000 clones; about 95% are singletons. General observations from the study: Circulating GvH clone levels at their peak were associated with HvG declines (early post-transplant).

Sample: unstimulated CD8+ T cells sorted from spleen or lymph node cells, taken before transplant. The V and J genes are TRBV5-1 and TRBJ1-1, with D perhaps matching TRBD1 (5 bases). This TCR was recovered from a human donor who was the organ donor for an intestinal transplant. The CDR3 DNA reads TGCGCCAGCAGGGTAGGGGACACTGAAGCTTTCTTT. Translation: CASRVGDTEAFF.